This T cell receptor (beta chain) came from a study of T cell responses to AZD1222 COVID-19 vaccine. Study background: Researchers grouped second doses given at about 4 or about 12 weeks into one pool.

General study results and limits: Spike-specific TCR breadth and depth rose after two AZD1222 doses. Among those given AZD1222, only five or six were seropositive at baseline. Within unmutated variant regions lay the reported targets of nearly half of spike-specific TCRs.

The V gene lost 5 bases and the J gene lost 8 bases, with 21 bases spanning the gap. The CDR3 totals 16 residues. CDR1 and CDR2 from the germline V gene are SGHAT and FQNNGV. About this clone: The antigen is undetermined.

Repertoires were generated with immunoSEQ multiplex PCR, while TCRdb's copy carries only in-frame clones and drops some. The profile shows fewer than 150,000 clones, roughly 87% of them singletons. This receptor was taken from an adult in good health. Sequenced here: peripheral blood, sampled on day 0 of AZD1222 vaccination. The chain employs TRBV11-2 and TRBJ2-2; D unresolved. The CDR3 coding sequence is TGTGCCAGCAGCCCCCCGCCCGCGCTCCCCGGGGGGGAGCTGTTTTTT. It encodes CASSPPPALPGGELFF.